Presented here are 8 T cell receptor beta chains from one specimen sequenced in a study of cytomegalovirus exposure and HLA in healthy donors. The method was immunoSEQ multiplex PCR; TCRdb's version includes in-frame clones alone and lacks a portion of them. The sample lists about 110,000 clones; 70% to 85% were seen once. The sequencing input was PBMCs. These receptors were obtained from a woman younger than 35 in good health and CMV-seronegative.

This clone turned up a few times. The chain has TRBV11-2 and TRBJ2-7; 8 bases line up with TRBD2. The CDR3 has 18 amino acids. Germline CDR1 and CDR2: SGHAT and FQNNGV. V dropped 4 bases and J dropped 3; count of bases not matched to a gene: 17. The CDR3 reads CASSSLARQRGTIYEQYF. DNA for the CDR3: TGTGCCAGCAGCTCCCTCGCCCGTCAGCGGGGGACTATCTACGAGCAGTACTTC.

The chain links TRBV11-2 to TRBJ2-7; 10 bases map to TRBD2. CDR3 length: 14 amino acids. Unmatched junction bases numbered 1, after V lost 3 bases and J lost 2 bases. Germline values: CDR1 SGHAT, CDR2 FQNNGV. The CDR3 DNA sequence: TGTGCCAGCAGCTTGAGCGGGGGGGCCTACGAGCAGTACTTC. Translation: CASSLSGGAYEQYF.

The chain recombines TRBV18 with TRBJ2-2; D is perhaps TRBD1 (6 bases). CDR1 is KGHSH, CDR2 LQKENI, per germline. This CDR3 has 15 residues. Trimming removed 2 bases from V and 5 bases from J, with 12 bases in between. CDR3 protein: CASSPMPGDTGELFF. The CDR3 DNA is TGTGCCAGCTCACCAATGCCAGGGGATACCGGGGAGCTGTTTTTT.

There are a few counts of this clone. This chain connects TRBV2 to TRBJ1-3; D gene uncertain. CDR1 is SNHLY and CDR2 is FYNNEI in the germline V gene. The CDR3 runs 12 residues. The V and J ends lost 8 bases and 4 bases respectively, with 9 bases between them. CDR3 in amino acids: CASGALGNTIYF. The CDR3 DNA sequence: TGTGCCAGCGGTGCCTTGGGAAACACCATATATTTT.

The J gene is TRBJ1-2, the V gene TRBV7-6; no clear D gene. Between the trimmed V and J ends, which lost 5 bases and 2 bases, there was a span of 15 bases. CDR1 and CDR2 (germline): SGHVS, FNYEAQ. This CDR3 comprises 15 residues. Written as DNA, the CDR3 is TGTGCCAGCAGCGTCGACGGAACTAAGAACTATGGCTACACCTTC. Translation gives CASSVDGTKNYGYTF.

This rearrangement joins TRBV5-6 to TRBJ1-1; D unclear. CDR1 and CDR2 (germline): SGHDT, YYEEEE. Trimming removed 4 bases at V and 3 bases at J, with 4 bases between. The CDR3 has 11 residues. CDR3 coding DNA: TGTGCCAGCAGCCGAGACACTGAAGCTTTCTTT. This gives the protein CASSRDTEAFF.

Here the CDR3 reads CASRRDRVNYGYTF. The CDR3 nucleotides are TGTGCCAGCAGGAGGGACAGAGTGAACTATGGCTACACCTTC. The V and J genes are TRBV5-6 and TRBJ1-2; TRBD1 agrees at 7 bases. J lost 2 bases, V lost 5 bases, and 6 bases had no gene match. Looked up from germline, CDR1 is SGHDT and CDR2 is YYEEEE. CDR3 length: 14 amino acids.

The chain combines TRBV10-3 with TRBJ2-7; unclear D gene. CDR1 is ENHRY, CDR2 SYGVKD, per germline. V gave up 2 bases and J gave up 3 bases, with 14 bases separating them. This CDR3 region has 15 residues. The CDR3 sequence: CAISEPKDWIYEQYF. Here the CDR3 DNA reads TGTGCCATCAGTGAGCCTAAAGACTGGATCTACGAGCAGTACTTC.